This entry is about one T cell receptor (beta chain). Antigen unknown. The PCR employed 60 Vbeta primers together with 13 Jbeta primers. The assay was immunoSEQ multiplex PCR, and TCRdb's table has in-frame clones only and misses some. In the table there are 70,000 or so clones, 75% to 80% of which are singletons. The sample comes from a study of cytomegalovirus exposure and HLA in healthy donors. As for the study in general: Findings of an earlier analysis included about 120 million unique TCR beta sequences from roughly 180 million T cells. Regarding the study as a whole: Later analysis identified around 15,000 TCR beta sequences associated with HLA alleles, using a false discovery rate threshold of 0.05. Of the V segments, some could not be distinguished, including TRBV6-2 and TRBV6-3, and were excluded. With later analysis, a missense DCLRE1C variant became linked to TCR beta V- and J-gene trimming.

Germline CDR1 is MNHNS and CDR2 is SASEGT. V gave up 2 bases and J gave up 7 bases; unmatched junction bases: 19. The CDR3 covers 20 residues. Sequences were obtained from PBMCs. The clonotype comes from a man between 18 and 35 years old in good health and CMV-seropositive. This chain connects TRBV6-1 to TRBJ2-7, with TRBD2 matching over 14 bases. The CDR3 nucleotides are TGTGCCAGCAGTGAATTTTGGGGGGCGACTAGCGGGAGGGCCGGGAGAGAGCAGTACTTC. This sequence encodes CASSEFWGATSGRAGREQYF.